The 21 T cell receptor beta chains listed next were all sequenced from one sample in a study of human T cells and chemical hapten exposure. TCRdb recomputed calls from the 5' RACE reads with MiXCR, one row per CDR3 protein. This table holds fewer than 150,000 distinct CDR3 sequences, approximately 19% found once. Total RNA was extracted from unfractionated whole blood. The receptors were sampled from a human donor in good health.

The V call is TRBV12-3 or TRBV12-4, the J call TRBJ2-3, with TRBD2 matching 12 bases. Trimming cost V 5 bases and J 3 bases; bases outside gene matches: 9. The CDR3 has 17 amino acids. The DNA for the CDR3 is TGTGCCAGCAGTCCCCCCCTAGCGGGAGGGGAAACAGATACGCAGTATTTT. Its protein is CASSPPLAGGETDTQYF.

The chain is built from TRBV20-1 and TRBJ1-2; 11 bases align to TRBD1. Germline V gene lookup returns CDR1 DFQATT and CDR2 SNEGSKA (reference sequence). The CDR3 is 13 amino acids. CDR3: CSPGQGGSYGYTF. DNA of the CDR3: TGCAGCCCGGGACAGGGGGGTTCCTATGGCTACACCTTC.

This clonotype was seen a handful of times. V is TRBV30 and J is TRBJ1-1; D perhaps matches TRBD1 (5 bases). Per the germline V gene, CDR1 is GTSNPN and CDR2 is SVGIG (reference sequence). The CDR3 consists of 16 residues. V was trimmed by 2 bases and J by 1 base, leaving 17 bases between them. The CDR3 is CAWSPSHGDRNTEAFF. The CDR3 DNA reads as TGTGCCTGGAGTCCCTCCCATGGTGACAGGAACACTGAAGCTTTCTTT.

V usage is TRBV5-5 and J usage is TRBJ2-1; 11 nucleotides line up with TRBD2. Trimming took 4 bases from V and 3 from J; bases not matched to a gene: 9. Germline CDR1 and CDR2: SGHKS and YYEKEE (reference sequence). The CDR3 length is 17 residues. CDR3 nucleotides: TGTGCCAGCAGCCGAAGAACCGGGACTAGCGGCTACAATGAGCAGTTCTTC. Encoded protein: CASSRRTGTSGYNEQFF.

This clonotype showed up just a few times. The V call is TRBV7-8, the J call TRBJ1-4, with TRBD1 matching over 8 bases. This CDR3 comprises 15 residues. The V gene's germline CDR1 is SGHVS and CDR2 FQNEAQ. J gave up 12 bases and V 4 bases, and 13 bases lay outside the gene matches. In DNA, the CDR3 is TGTGCCAGCAGCTGGGACAGGTGGAAGGTTAAGGAACTGTTTTTT. Amino acid sequence: CASSWDRWKVKELFF.

The chain links TRBV9 to TRBJ2-3; the D call may be TRBD1 or TRBD2 (5 bases each). CDR3 length: 15 residues. Trimming cost V 4 bases and J 0 bases, with 12 bases left between them. From germline, CDR1 is SGDLS and CDR2 YYNGEE. CDR3 residues: CASSPLGASTDTQYF. The CDR3 DNA is TGTGCCAGCAGCCCGCTCGGGGCTAGCACAGATACGCAGTATTTT.

The chain uses TRBV29-1 and TRBJ1-2, with TRBD1 identical over 9 bases. After removal of 6 bases from V and 5 bases from J, the junction contained 7 bases not matched to a gene. The CDR3 is 13 amino acids. Germline V gene sequence: CDR1 SQVTM, CDR2 ANQGSEA. The CDR3 DNA is TGCAGCGTAGCCGGACAGGGGACTTATGGCTACACCTTC. Its translation is CSVAGQGTYGYTF.

This clonotype came up many times. This chain connects TRBV28 to TRBJ1-4; D remains unclear. The CDR3 runs 12 residues. Between the trimmed V and J ends, which lost 5 bases and 3 bases, there was a span of 4 bases. Germline CDR1 MDHEN, CDR2 SYDVKM. Here the CDR3 DNA reads TGTGCCAGCAGTGCCCCTAATGAAAAACTGTTTTTT. Translating gives CASSAPNEKLFF.

This clonotype was recorded a few times. The CDR3 DNA follows: TGTGCCAGCAGCCCCGGACTACTGAAAGATACGCAGTATTTT. Its protein product is CASSPGLLKDTQYF. This chain connects TRBV5-5 to TRBJ2-3; D is perhaps TRBD2 (6 bases). This CDR3 contains 14 residues. The V and J ends lost 4 bases and 5 bases respectively, with 14 bases between them. The V gene's germline CDR1 is SGHKS and CDR2 YYEKEE (reference sequence). Combining the CDR3 with reference TRBV5-5 and TRBJ2-3 gives the whole variable domain DAGVTQSPTHLIKTRGQQVTLRCSPISGHKSVSWYQQVLGQGPQFIFQYYEKEERGRGNFPDRFSARQFPNYSSELNVNALLLGDSALYLCASSPGLLKDTQYFGPGTRLTVL.

The CDR3 coding sequence is TGTGCCAGCAAAGGCCCTTCCGCGACTGAAAAACTGTTTTTT. Its translation: CASKGPSATEKLFF. This chain links TRBV5-6 with TRBJ1-4; D is undetermined. Germline V gene lookup returns CDR1 SGHDT and CDR2 YYEEEE. Trimming pared 6 bases from V and 7 bases from J, leaving 16 bases between. This CDR3 spans 14 amino acids.

This clonotype showed up just a few times. The rearrangement joins TRBV19 to TRBJ2-4, with 10 nucleotides matching TRBD1. The length of the CDR3 is 13 residues. Per the germline V gene, CDR1 is LNHDA and CDR2 is SQIVND (reference sequence). With 10 bases clipped from V and 5 bases from J, the junction kept 5 bases outside the gene matches. The CDR3 DNA follows: TGTGCCACCCGGGACAGGGGAGAAAACATTCAGTACTTC. This gives the protein CATRDRGENIQYF.

The chain combines TRBV6-5 with TRBJ1-4; D perhaps matches TRBD1 (6 bases). Germline lookup yields CDR1 MNHEY and CDR2 SVGAGI. The germline V and J ends were trimmed by 5 bases and 3 bases, with 10 bases remaining between them. The CDR3 extends over 14 amino acids. The CDR3 DNA reads as TGTGCCAGCAGTGGGACAAGTCCTAATGAAAAACTGTTTTTT. This encodes CASSGTSPNEKLFF.

The CDR3 is CASSAQGHNSPLHF. The CDR3 coding sequence is TGTGCCAGCAGTGCCCAGGGTCATAATTCACCCCTCCACTTT. The gene calls are TRBV2 and TRBJ1-6, with a weak D call TRBD1 (5 bases). Between the trimmed V and J ends, which lost 4 bases and 5 bases, there was a span of 9 bases. The germline V gene has CDR1 SNHLY and CDR2 FYNNEI. CDR3 length equals 14 residues.

This chain connects TRBV7-9 to TRBJ1-2, with D perhaps matching TRBD1 (5 bases). Germline values: CDR1 SEHNR, CDR2 FQNEAQ (reference sequence). The CDR3 length is 12 residues. Trimming shortened V by 5 bases and J by 3 bases, and 7 bases separated the two germline ends. The CDR3 is CASSPTDYGYTF. The CDR3 region has the DNA TGTGCCAGCAGCCCGACAGACTATGGCTACACCTTC. Combining the CDR3 with reference TRBV7-9 and TRBJ1-2 gives the whole variable domain DTGVSQNPRHKITKRGQNVTFRCDPISEHNRLYWYRQTLGQGPEFLTYFQNEAQLEKSRLLSDRFSAERPKGSFSTLEIQRTEQGDSAMYLCASSPTDYGYTFGSGTRLTVV.

This clonotype was observed a handful of times. The rearrangement links TRBV27 to TRBJ2-7; 9 bases align to TRBD1. The germline V gene has CDR1 MNHEY and CDR2 SMNVEV (reference sequence). The CDR3 has 15 amino acids. The V gene end was trimmed by 6 bases and the J gene end by 1 base; junction bases not matched to a gene: 7. The CDR3 DNA reads TGTGCCAGCAGGCCAGAGACAGGGGGATCCTACGAGCAGTACTTC. It is translated as CASRPETGGSYEQYF.

This clonotype was observed a few times. This rearrangement joins TRBV7-9 to TRBJ2-7; 12 nucleotides line up with TRBD1. Germline V gene lookup returns CDR1 SEHNR and CDR2 FQNEAQ (reference sequence). This CDR3 has 17 amino acids. The J segment lost 6 bases and the V segment lost 6 bases, leaving 15 bases of the junction unmatched. CDR3 region: CASSRSITGTGGIEQYF. The CDR3 bases are TGTGCCAGCAGTCGTTCCATTACCGGGACAGGGGGCATCGAGCAGTACTTC.

The chain links TRBV27 to TRBJ2-7; the match to TRBD2 covers 12 bases. Germline V CDR1 and CDR2: MNHEY, SMNVEV (reference sequence). The trim removed 4 bases at V and 2 bases at J, leaving 6 bases unmatched. The CDR3 loop spans 16 amino acids. CDR3 coding DNA: TGTGCCAGCAGTTCCCACGCTAGCGGGAGGGCCTACGAGCAGTACTTC. Its protein product is CASSSHASGRAYEQYF.

This clonotype was observed a few times. The V and J genes are TRBV10-3 and TRBJ2-3; a possible D gene is TRBD2 (5 bases). CDR3 length: 15 amino acids. Germline lookup yields CDR1 ENHRY and CDR2 SYGVKD. V was trimmed by 6 bases and J by 6 bases, leaving 19 bases between them. For the CDR3, the DNA is TGTGCCATCAGCCCGCCGGGAATAGAGCCGGATACGCAGTATTTT. Its protein product is CAISPPGIEPDTQYF.

This rearrangement joins TRBV9 to TRBJ2-7, with TRBD2 identical over 8 bases. Trimming cost V 5 bases and J 2 bases; bases outside gene matches: 15. CDR3 size: 17 residues. The germline CDR1 and CDR2 sequences are SGDLS and YYNGEE. The CDR3 DNA reads as TGTGCCAGCAGTGATAACACAGGTAGCGGGGCGACCTACGAGCAGTACTTC. The encoded protein is CASSDNTGSGATYEQYF.

Only a few counts were recorded for this clonotype. This chain connects TRBV3-1 to TRBJ2-7, with no clear D. V was pared by 1 base and J by 5 bases, with 9 bases between. The germline V gene has CDR1 LGHDT and CDR2 YNNKEL (reference sequence). The CDR3 has 13 residues. CDR3 DNA sequence: TGTGCCAGCAGCCAAGGGGCAAGGGACGAGCAGTACTTC. This translates into CASSQGARDEQYF.

This clonotype was observed many times. This chain connects TRBV20-1 to TRBJ2-3, with D maybe TRBD2 (5 bases). V was cut by 4 bases and J by 5 bases, with 19 bases left in between. CDR3 size: 15 residues. The germline V gene has CDR1 DFQATT and CDR2 SNEGSKA (reference sequence). CDR3 bases: TGCAGTGCTAAACGCTTAGGGAGTCTTGGAGATACGCAGTATTTT. This encodes CSAKRLGSLGDTQYF.